This T cell receptor (beta chain) was sequenced during a study of cytomegalovirus exposure and HLA in healthy donors. Study conclusions and caveats: One cluster of highly shared sequence variants probably arose as a sequencing artifact.

Comment on this clone: Its antigen is not identified.

The CDR3 spans 14 residues. Germline values: CDR1 MDHEN, CDR2 SYDVKM. V lost 6 bases to trimming and J lost 1 base; unmatched junction nucleotides: 4. PCR used 60 Vbeta primers and 13 Jbeta primers. Repertoires were generated with immunoSEQ multiplex PCR, while TCRdb's copy carries only in-frame clones and drops some. The sample lists 150,000 to 200,000 clones, 75% to 85% occurring once. Material for sequencing was PBMCs. The origin of this receptor is a male donor in good health and CMV-seropositive. This chain uses TRBV28 with TRBJ2-7; 9 bases match TRBD2. CDR3 nucleotides: TGTGCCAGCAGCTACCTAGCGGGATCCTACGAGCAGTACTTC. Its protein is CASSYLAGSYEQYF.